The source of this T cell receptor beta chain is a study of glioma-infiltrating T cells. As for the study in general: Target coverage was about 4- to 11-fold for roughly 1 million blood T cells. Study-wide results and caveats: A blood CDR3 motif signature was depleted in highly divergent patients. Tissue-blood divergence was below expectation in non-neoplastic patients, above in gliomas.

This clonotype was seen many times. Its target is unknown. Amplification of TCR alpha and beta CDR3 regions from RNA used iRepertoire nested multiplex PCR. TCRdb fed the multiplex PCR reads into MiXCR, producing one record per CDR3 protein. This sample carries 400,000 or so distinct CDR3 sequences, roughly 41% of them seen once, and the ten largest clones take around 12%. The CDR3 loop spans 12 amino acids. Germline CDR1 is MNHNS and CDR2 is SASEGT. Material for sequencing was glioma tissue, nonneoplastic brain tissue, or PBMCs (not recorded which). The V and J genes are TRBV6-1 and TRBJ2-1; D gene unclear. The clonotype originates from a human donor with low-grade glioma or glioblastoma, undergoing nonglioma brain surgery, or in good health (not recorded which). The CDR3 bases are TGTGTTCCGGGTCGGGCAGCGAATGAGCAGTTCTTC. It encodes CVPGRAANEQFF.